Listed below are T cell receptor beta chains from one sample, sequenced in a study of CD8+ T cells in alopecia areata. The assay was immunoSEQ multiplex PCR, and TCRdb's table has in-frame clones only and misses some. The data hold 95,000 to 100,000 clones, with more than 55% observed a single time. Source: CD8+ T cells sorted from blood, taken at week 4, from a patient treated with tofacitinib. Source of these receptors: a human donor with alopecia areata. The CDR3 runs from the conserved cysteine through the conserved F or W. The D gene is left open where the match is weak. Only some rows state a clone size, as once, few, many or a class for expanded clones.

. TRBJ1-2 few TRBV29-1 TGCAGCGTTGATCACAGTTCTAACTATGGCTACACCTTC CSVDHSSNYGYTF
. TRBJ2-4 few TRBV4-1 TGCGCCAGCAGCCAAGATGAGGGGGAAGACATTCAGTACTTC CASSQDEGEDIQYF
. TRBJ2-1 many TRBV28 TGTGCCAGCAGTCGGACAGCCCTTACCTACAATGAGCAGTTCTTC CASSRTALTYNEQFF
. TRBJ1-1 . TRBV7-2 TGTGCCAGCAGCGCCCAGGGGACTGAAGCTTTCTTT CASSAQGTEAFF
. TRBJ1-1 few TRBV7-9 TGTGCCAGCAGCTTAGTAGGCAGGGACACTGAAGCTTTCTTT CASSLVGRDTEAFF
. TRBJ2-2 . TRBV30 TGTGCCTGGAGTCCAGGGGCCGGGGAGCTGTTTTTT CAWSPGAGELFF
. TRBJ2-5 . TRBV27 TGTGCCAGCAGTAGTACAGGGCCCCTACTACAAGAGACCCAGTACTTC CASSSTGPLLQETQYF
. TRBJ1-2 . TRBV14 TGTGCCAGCAGCCCCATTCGGACAGATGGCTACACCTTC CASSPIRTDGYTF
. TRBJ2-5 few TRBV2 TGTGCCAGCAGGACAGGACAAGAGACCCAGTACTTC CASRTGQETQYF
TRBD2 TRBJ2-3 . TRBV9 TGTGCCAGCACCTTAGCGGGGCCTGGAGATACGCAGTATTTT CASTLAGPGDTQYF
. TRBJ2-1 . TRBV5-1 TGCGCCAGCAGCACCGACAGGTACAATGAGCAGTTCTTC CASSTDRYNEQFF
TRBD1 TRBJ2-7 . TRBV9 TGTGCCAGCAGCGAAAAAGGGACAGGGGTTTTATTTGAGCAGTACTTC CASSEKGTGVLFEQYF
TRBD1 TRBJ2-1 once TRBV2 TGTGCCAGCAGCCAAACAGGGGGCTCCTACAATGAGCAGTTCTTC CASSQTGGSYNEQFF
. TRBJ1-1 . TRBV5-1 TGCGCCAGCAGCAAGGGGTCGGGGCCGAACACTGAAGCTTTCTTT CASSKGSGPNTEAFF
TRBD1 TRBJ1-4 . TRBV7-9 TGTGCCAGCAGCGCCACAGGGGCGATGTCGGGAAAACTGTTTTTT CASSATGAMSGKLFF
. TRBJ1-4 . TRBV4-3 TGCGCCAGCAGCCTTGGTGAAAAACTGTTTTTT CASSLGEKLFF
. TRBJ1-2 . TRBV6-5 TGTGCCAGCAGTTTTGGGGGCATGGCGGGCTACACCTTC CASSFGGMAGYTF
. TRBJ1-3 . TRBV2 TGTGCCAGCAGTGAGTCGGTTTGGGGACGGACAGGAAACACCATATATTTT CASSESVWGRTGNTIYF